This T cell receptor beta chain was profiled in a study of shared clonotypes between healthy human individuals. Each sample came from a Caucasian adult donor living in Nashville, Tennessee. The repertoire was sequenced with immunoSEQ multiplex PCR; TCRdb's copy has only in-frame clones and lacks some. The repertoire has 400,000 to 550,000 clones, 70% to 85% of them found once; the top ten carry around 12%. Germline values: CDR1 SNHLY, CDR2 FYNNEI. The V gene lost 8 bases and the J gene lost 2 bases, with 22 bases spanning the gap. The CDR3 totals 16 residues. This receptor was obtained from a woman in her forties in good health. Some clones in this sample may be carry-over from other donors' samples. What was sequenced was PBMCs. The genes are TRBV2 and TRBJ2-7; D is possibly TRBD2 (7 bases). In DNA form, the CDR3 reads TGTGCCAGCTCGGGGGGCAGGGGTGTTCCAGCCTACGAGCAGTACTTC. Amino acid sequence: CASSGGRGVPAYEQYF.